This section outlines one T cell receptor beta chain sequence together with its context. Study processing details: Amplification with reference gene primers provided the estimates of nucleated cell counts. Assay: immunoSEQ multiplex PCR; the TCRdb copy retains only in-frame clones and omits some. V and J calls and clone size come straight from that table; D and trimming were deduced from the DNA. The repertoire holds approximately 170,000 clones, approximately 86% seen once, with about 10% in the top ten. These data come from a study of blood T cell repertoires in COVID-19. The CDR3 is 15 residues long. J was trimmed by 3 bases and V by 4 bases; bases with no gene match: 6. CDR1 is SGHNT and CDR2 is YYREEE in the germline V gene (reference sequence).

This TCR was sampled from a woman of 80 years or more with active or convalescent COVID-19. The chain uses TRBV5-4 and TRBJ2-3; 9 bases are a match to TRBD2. Material: peripheral blood. DNA of the CDR3: TGTGCCAGCAGCGCAGCTAGCGGGGCAACAGATACGCAGTATTTT. This codes for CASSAASGATDTQYF.